The 19 T cell receptor beta chains reported below all come from one sample, sequenced in a study of human T cells and chemical hapten exposure. Time point indicated: patch test 1, 2 weeks after DPC sensitization. Documented treatment: therapeutic diphenylcyclopropenone sensitization with weekly scalp DPC. Via MiXCR, TCRdb re-called the RACE reads, giving one row per CDR3 protein. The table has roughly 180,000 distinct CDR3 sequences, about a fifth seen once. The starting material was whole blood, obtained in connection with sensitization to the hapten diphenylcyclopropenone (DPC). These receptors were taken from a woman in her fifties or sixties with alopecia areata. Some clones in this sample may be carry-over from other donors' samples.

This clonotype was picked up a small number of times. Here the CDR3 reads CASSLAASSYNEQFF. CDR3 nucleotides: TGTGCCAGCAGTTTAGCGGCCAGCTCCTACAATGAGCAGTTCTTC. The chain recombines TRBV12-3 or TRBV12-4 with TRBJ2-1; no firm D call. V was cut by 0 bases and J by 0 bases, with 6 bases left in between. The CDR3 is 15 amino acids.

On this clonotype itself: The junction differs from germline at one of its ends, possibly a read error. This CDR3 is CVSSLVTEAFF. CDR3 sequence (DNA): TGTGTCAGCAGCTTAGTCACTGAAGCTTTCTTT. J is TRBJ1-1 and V is TRBV7-9; D call uncertain. CDR1 is SEHNR, CDR2 FQNEAQ, per germline (reference sequence). The CDR3 contains 11 residues.

The CDR3: CASSQDGLGQETQYF. As DNA, the CDR3 is TGTGCCAGCAGCCAAGATGGGTTAGGCCAAGAGACCCAGTACTTC. The genes are TRBV3-1 and TRBJ2-5; no reliable D call. The CDR3 sequence is 15 residues long. The ends were cut back, 0 bases at V and 1 base at J, with 9 bases in the middle. Germline CDR1 LGHDT, CDR2 YNNKEL (reference sequence).

The V gene is TRBV29-1, the J gene TRBJ2-7, with 8 bases aligning to TRBD2. This CDR3 is 13 amino acids long. In germline, CDR1 is SQVTM, CDR2 ANQGSEA. The ends lost 4 bases at V and 1 base at J; junction bases unmatched: 3. CDR3 sequence: CSVAPGGSYEQYF. The CDR3 nucleotides are TGCAGCGTTGCACCGGGAGGGTCCTACGAGCAGTACTTC.

This clonotype was counted a few times. The chain links TRBV20-1 to TRBJ1-5, with D maybe TRBD1 (5 bases). Germline V gene sequence: CDR1 DFQATT, CDR2 SNEGSKA (reference sequence). The CDR3 runs 18 residues. Deletions cut 3 bases from V and 0 bases from J, with 21 bases between. The CDR3 spells CSASQVGQAGGSNQPQHF. CDR3 bases: TGCAGTGCTAGCCAGGTGGGGCAGGCTGGGGGTAGCAATCAGCCCCAGCATTTT.

This clonotype has only a few counts. The V and J genes are TRBV10-3 and TRBJ2-3; TRBD1 matches at 7 bases. V lost 11 bases and J lost 2; bases outside the gene matches: 10. CDR3 size: 14 residues. The germline CDR1 and CDR2 sequences are ENHRY and SYGVKD. CDR3 coding DNA: TGTGCCGCGGACGACAGGGCTTTCACAGATACGCAGTATTTT. Its protein is CAADDRAFTDTQYF.

At least ten counts were recorded for this clonotype. The chain uses TRBV27 and TRBJ2-3; no clear D. The germline CDR1 and CDR2 sequences are MNHEY and SMNVEV (reference sequence). The CDR3 covers 13 residues. Trimming took 3 bases from V and 4 from J, leaving 8 bases between them. The CDR3 spells CASSFYVSDTQYF. The CDR3 DNA is TGTGCCAGCAGTTTTTATGTGTCAGATACGCAGTATTTT.

The gene calls are TRBV29-1 and TRBJ2-1; possibly TRBD1 for D (6 bases). Germline CDR1 SQVTM, CDR2 ANQGSEA. The V end lost 7 bases, the J end lost 0 bases, and 13 bases lay between the germline ends. CDR3 size: 14 residues. CDR3 amino acids: CSGSGVSSYNEQFF. DNA of the CDR3: TGCAGCGGGTCAGGGGTTAGCTCCTACAATGAGCAGTTCTTC.

This clonotype was seen repeatedly, ten times or more. The V call is TRBV19, the J call TRBJ2-2, with D maybe TRBD2 (6 bases). This CDR3 has 16 amino acids. The V gene lost 1 base and the J gene lost 2 bases, with 11 bases spanning the gap. Germline lookup yields CDR1 LNHDA and CDR2 SQIVND (reference sequence). The CDR3 DNA follows: TGTGCCAGTAGTATAGTTAGCGGTTACAACACCGGGGAGCTGTTTTTT. Protein product: CASSIVSGYNTGELFF.

This clonotype has only one observation. This chain uses TRBV15 with TRBJ1-1; D remains ambiguous. The V end was cut by 0 bases, the J end by 1 base, with 9 bases between. The CDR3 contains 15 residues. Germline CDR1 is LNHNV and CDR2 is YYDKDF (reference sequence). CDR3 nucleotides: TGTGCCACCAGCAGAGATAGGGCGTCGAACACTGAAGCTTTCTTT. Its protein product is CATSRDRASNTEAFF.

This clonotype was seen only a few times. The chain uses TRBV12-5 and TRBJ2-7, with 7 bases aligning to TRBD1. The CDR3 is made up of 14 amino acids. V dropped 3 bases and J dropped 1; count of bases not matched to a gene: 3. Germline assignment: CDR1 LGHNT and CDR2 FRNRAP. The CDR3 DNA reads TGTGCTAGTGGTTTCGGGACAGTATCCTACGAGCAGTACTTC. It is translated as CASGFGTVSYEQYF.

The chain recombines TRBV29-1 with TRBJ2-7; no clear D gene. The V gene's germline CDR1 is SQVTM and CDR2 ANQGSEA. The CDR3 runs to 15 residues. Trimming shortened V by 1 base and J by 0 bases, and 13 bases separated the two germline ends. The CDR3 protein is CSVEVIAGSSYEQYF. CDR3 DNA: TGCAGCGTTGAAGTAATTGCAGGAAGCTCCTACGAGCAGTACTTC.

This clonotype was detected once. This rearrangement joins TRBV2 to TRBJ2-1; D might be TRBD1 (5 bases). This CDR3 region has 12 residues. V lost 8 bases, J lost 3 bases, and 8 bases lay in between. The germline CDR1 and CDR2 sequences are SNHLY and FYNNEI. The CDR3 sequence is CASSDNYNEQFF. In nucleotides, the CDR3 is TGTGCCAGCTCGGACAACTACAATGAGCAGTTCTTC. Full variable domain (missing parts from reference TRBV2 and TRBJ2-1): EPEVTQTPSHQVTQMGQEVILRCVPISNHLYFYWYRQILGQKVEFLVSFYNNEISEKSEIFDDQFSVERPDGSNFTLKIRSTKLEDSAMYFCASSDNYNEQFFGPGTRLTVL.

The chain employs TRBV10-3 and TRBJ1-1; D ambiguous. Germline CDR1 is ENHRY and CDR2 is SYGVKD. The ends were cut back, 2 bases at V and 1 base at J, with 14 bases in the middle. The CDR3 runs to 16 residues. Here the CDR3 reads CAISEDFPTRNTEAFF. In DNA, the CDR3 is TGTGCCATCAGTGAGGACTTCCCCACGAGGAACACTGAAGCTTTCTTT.

This clonotype has just a few counts. The chain is built from TRBV6-5 and TRBJ2-2, with a weak D call TRBD1 (5 bases). From germline, CDR1 is MNHEY and CDR2 SVGAGI. Between the trimmed V and J ends, which lost 6 bases and 4 bases, there was a span of 9 bases. The CDR3 extends over 13 amino acids. The DNA for the CDR3 is TGTGCCAGCAGATCAGGGTTCACCGGGGAGCTGTTTTTT. Amino acids: CASRSGFTGELFF.

A few counts support this clonotype. V is TRBV5-1 and J is TRBJ2-3; TRBD2 matches 8 bases. Germline V gives CDR1 SGHRS, CDR2 YFSETQ. The J segment lost 4 bases and the V segment lost 2 bases, leaving 12 bases of the junction unmatched. This CDR3 has 17 amino acids. The CDR3 is CASSLSSDSGSADTQYF. The CDR3 DNA sequence: TGCGCCAGCAGCTTAAGTTCGGACAGCGGGAGCGCAGATACGCAGTATTTT.

This clonotype was seen more than once but under ten times. The rearrangement uses TRBV20-1 and TRBJ1-3; D is unclear. Germline CDR1 reads DFQATT; CDR2 reads SNEGSKA (reference sequence). The CDR3 has 16 residues. Trimming left V 2 bases short and J 0 bases short, with 14 bases between. CDR3 in amino acids: CSARQDARSSGNTIYF. The CDR3, as DNA: TGCAGTGCTAGACAGGACGCAAGGTCCTCTGGAAACACCATATATTTT.

The chain combines TRBV5-1 with TRBJ2-3; a possible D gene is TRBD2 (6 bases). The CDR3 consists of 14 residues. Trimming left V 5 bases short and J 3 bases short, with 13 bases between. Germline V CDR1 and CDR2: SGHRS, YFSETQ. CDR3 amino acids: CASRGNSGTDTQYF. The CDR3, as DNA: TGCGCCAGCAGAGGGAATAGCGGTACAGATACGCAGTATTTT.

The genes are TRBV6-2 or TRBV6-3 and TRBJ1-1, with D unclear. Germline CDR1 is MNHEY and CDR2 is SVGEGT. The CDR3 totals 14 residues. Between the trimmed V and J ends, which lost 2 bases and 4 bases, there was a span of 11 bases. The CDR3 DNA follows: TGTGCCAGCAGTTACCTGGTTGTGGGCACTGAAGCTTTCTTT. Translated, it gives CASSYLVVGTEAFF.